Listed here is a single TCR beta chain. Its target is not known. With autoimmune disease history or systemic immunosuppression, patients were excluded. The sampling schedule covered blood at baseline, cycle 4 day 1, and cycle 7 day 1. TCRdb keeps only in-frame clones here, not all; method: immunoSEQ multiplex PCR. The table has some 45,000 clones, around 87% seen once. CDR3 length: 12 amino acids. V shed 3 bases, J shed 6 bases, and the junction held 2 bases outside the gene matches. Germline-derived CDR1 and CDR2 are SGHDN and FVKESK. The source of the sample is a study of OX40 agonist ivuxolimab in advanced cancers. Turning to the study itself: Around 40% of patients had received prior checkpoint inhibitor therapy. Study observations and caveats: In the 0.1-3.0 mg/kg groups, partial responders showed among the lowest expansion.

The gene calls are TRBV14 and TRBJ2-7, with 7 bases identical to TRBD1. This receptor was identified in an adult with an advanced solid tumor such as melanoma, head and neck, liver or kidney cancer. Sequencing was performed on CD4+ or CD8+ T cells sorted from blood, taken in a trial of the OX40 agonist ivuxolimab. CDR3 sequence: CASSQTGFEQYV. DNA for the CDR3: TGTGCCAGCAGCCAGACAGGGTTCGAGCAGTACGTC.